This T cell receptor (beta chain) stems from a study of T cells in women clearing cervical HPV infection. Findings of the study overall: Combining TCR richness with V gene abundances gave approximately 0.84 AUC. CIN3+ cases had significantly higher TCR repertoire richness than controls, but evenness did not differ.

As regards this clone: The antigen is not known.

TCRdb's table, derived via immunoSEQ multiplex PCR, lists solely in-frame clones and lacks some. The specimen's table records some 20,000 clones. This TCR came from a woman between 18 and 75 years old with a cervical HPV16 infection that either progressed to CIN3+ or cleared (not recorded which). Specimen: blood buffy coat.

The CDR3 here is CSAKRTGLSDRPQHF. The sequenced part of the CDR3 DNA is TGCAGTGCCAAGAGGACAGGGCTGAGTGATCGGCCC. The V call is TRBV20-1, the J call TRBJ1-5; the match to TRBD1 covers 8 bases. The read ends 3 residues before the CDR3 terminus; that terminus is restored from the germline J gene. From germline, CDR1 is DFQATT and CDR2 SNEGSKA (reference sequence). Trimming at V came to 6 bases and at J to 9 bases, leaving 16 bases not matched to a gene. This CDR3 has 15 amino acids.